Listed here is a single T cell receptor beta chain. Its matching antigen is unknown. Some clones are missing from TCRdb's copy, which holds only in-frame ones; the method was immunoSEQ multiplex PCR. The sample records approximately 72,000 clones, 94% being singletons. This entry belongs to a study of cytomegalovirus exposure and HLA in healthy donors. In germline, CDR1 is SGHDN, CDR2 FVKESK. V lost 5 bases, J lost 10 bases, and 8 bases stayed unmatched. This CDR3 is 14 amino acids long. Overall study results and limits: That first-cohort TCR clusters tended to co-occur in the roughly 130 validation repertoires was found in a later analysis.

This receptor was taken from a young woman in good health and CMV-seronegative. V usage is TRBV14 and J usage is TRBJ1-6, with TRBD1 identical over 7 bases. The specimen was PBMCs. As DNA, the CDR3 is TGTGCCAGCAGCAACAGACAGGGTAAATCACCCCTCCACTTT. Its protein product is CASSNRQGKSPLHF.